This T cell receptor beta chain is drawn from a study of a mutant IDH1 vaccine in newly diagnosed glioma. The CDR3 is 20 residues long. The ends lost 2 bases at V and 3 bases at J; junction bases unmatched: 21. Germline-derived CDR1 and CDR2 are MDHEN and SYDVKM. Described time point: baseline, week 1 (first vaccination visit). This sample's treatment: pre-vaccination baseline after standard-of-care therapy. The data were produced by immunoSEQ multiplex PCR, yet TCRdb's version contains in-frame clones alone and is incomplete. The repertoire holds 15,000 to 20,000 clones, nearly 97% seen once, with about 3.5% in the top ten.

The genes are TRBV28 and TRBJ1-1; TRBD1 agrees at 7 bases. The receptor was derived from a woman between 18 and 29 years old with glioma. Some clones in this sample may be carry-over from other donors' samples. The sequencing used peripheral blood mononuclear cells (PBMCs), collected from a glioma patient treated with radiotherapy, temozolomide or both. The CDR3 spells CASSLGAGAGQKSSYTEAFF. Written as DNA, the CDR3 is TGTGCCAGCAGTTTAGGTGCCGGGGCGGGACAGAAGTCATCTTACACTGAAGCTTTCTTT.